This TCR beta chain was identified in a study of control samples from healthy donors and cancer patients. The assay was immunoSEQ multiplex PCR, and TCRdb's table has in-frame clones only and misses some. This sample has 90,000 to 100,000 clones, with 65% to 85% found just once. The V gene end was trimmed by 1 base and the J gene end by 2 bases; junction bases not matched to a gene: 3. The CDR3 has 16 amino acids. Germline CDR1 and CDR2: SGHRS and YFSETQ. The clonotype originates from a man aged 65 to 79 with lung cancer. The sequencing sample was made of PBMCs. The V and J genes are TRBV5-1 and TRBJ2-3; 11 positions match TRBD2. DNA of the CDR3: TGCGCCAGCAGCTTGCTAGCGGGGGGTAACACAGATACGCAGTATTTT. Translating it yields CASSLLAGGNTDTQYF.